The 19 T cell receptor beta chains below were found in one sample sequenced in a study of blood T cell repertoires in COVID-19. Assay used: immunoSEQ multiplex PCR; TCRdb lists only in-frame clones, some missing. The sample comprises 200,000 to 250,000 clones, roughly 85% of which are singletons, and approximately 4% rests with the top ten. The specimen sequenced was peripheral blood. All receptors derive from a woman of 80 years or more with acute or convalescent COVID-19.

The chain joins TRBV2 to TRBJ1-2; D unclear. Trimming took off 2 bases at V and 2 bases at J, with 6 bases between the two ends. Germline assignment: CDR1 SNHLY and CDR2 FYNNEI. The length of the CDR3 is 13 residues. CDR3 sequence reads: CASSERSNYGYTF. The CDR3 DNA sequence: TGTGCCAGCAGTGAAAGGAGCAACTATGGCTACACCTTC. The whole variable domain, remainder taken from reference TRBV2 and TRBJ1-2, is EPEVTQTPSHQVTQMGQEVILRCVPISNHLYFYWYRQILGQKVEFLVSFYNNEISEKSEIFDDQFSVERPDGSNFTLKIRSTKLEDSAMYFCASSERSNYGYTFGSGTRLTVV.

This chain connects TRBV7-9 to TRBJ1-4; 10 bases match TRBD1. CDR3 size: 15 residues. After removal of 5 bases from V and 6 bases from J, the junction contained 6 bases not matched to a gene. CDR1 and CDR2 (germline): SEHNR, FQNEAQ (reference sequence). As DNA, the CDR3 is TGTGCCAGCAGCCCCGACAGGGGGCTTCATGAAAAACTGTTTTTT. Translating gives CASSPDRGLHEKLFF.

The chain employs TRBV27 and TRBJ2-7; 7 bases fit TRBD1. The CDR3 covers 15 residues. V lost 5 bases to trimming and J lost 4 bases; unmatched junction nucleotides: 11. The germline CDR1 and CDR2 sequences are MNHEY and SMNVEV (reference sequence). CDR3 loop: CASSPTWDREYEQYF. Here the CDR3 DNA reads TGTGCCAGCAGTCCGACTTGGGACAGAGAATACGAGCAGTACTTC.

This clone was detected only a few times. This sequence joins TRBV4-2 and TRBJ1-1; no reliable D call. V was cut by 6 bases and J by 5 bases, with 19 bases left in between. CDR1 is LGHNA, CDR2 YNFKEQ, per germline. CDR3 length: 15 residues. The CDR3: CASSSSGNGETEAFF. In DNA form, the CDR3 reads TGTGCCAGCAGTTCCTCGGGAAACGGGGAAACTGAAGCTTTCTTT.

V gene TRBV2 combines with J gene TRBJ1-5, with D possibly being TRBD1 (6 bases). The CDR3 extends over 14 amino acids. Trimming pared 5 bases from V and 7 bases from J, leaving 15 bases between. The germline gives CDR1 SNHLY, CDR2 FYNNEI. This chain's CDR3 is CASSLTGSGQPQHF. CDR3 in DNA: TGTGCCAGCAGTCTCACAGGGTCCGGCCAGCCCCAGCATTTT.

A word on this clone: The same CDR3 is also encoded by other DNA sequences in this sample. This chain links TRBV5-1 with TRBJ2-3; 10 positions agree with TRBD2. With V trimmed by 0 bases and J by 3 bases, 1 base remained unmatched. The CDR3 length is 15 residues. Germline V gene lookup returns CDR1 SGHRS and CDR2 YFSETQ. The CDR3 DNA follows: TGCGCCAGCAGCTTGGAGCGGGGGGGAACAGATACGCAGTATTTT. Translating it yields CASSLERGGTDTQYF.

The CDR3, as DNA: TGTGCCAGCAGCGTGACAGGGGAAAGCAATCAGCCCCAGCATTTT. This codes for CASSVTGESNQPQHF. This chain links TRBV9 with TRBJ1-5; TRBD1 matches 8 bases. The length of the CDR3 is 15 residues. V lost 2 bases to trimming and J lost 1 base; unmatched junction nucleotides: 2. From germline, CDR1 is SGDLS and CDR2 YYNGEE.

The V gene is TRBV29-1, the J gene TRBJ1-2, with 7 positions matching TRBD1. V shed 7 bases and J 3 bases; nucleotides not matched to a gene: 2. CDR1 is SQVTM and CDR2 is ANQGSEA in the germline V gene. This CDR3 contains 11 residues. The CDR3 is CSGTGDYGYTF. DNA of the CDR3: TGCAGCGGGACAGGAGACTATGGCTACACCTTC.

CDR3 protein: CASMASGGSYEQYF. The CDR3 region has the DNA TGTGCCAGCATGGCGAGCGGGGGATCCTACGAGCAGTACTTC. The chain couples TRBV11-1 to TRBJ2-7, with 8 nucleotides matching TRBD2. This CDR3 comprises 14 residues. After removal of 7 bases from V and 1 base from J, the junction contained 6 bases not matched to a gene. The germline gives CDR1 SGHAT, CDR2 FQDESV (reference sequence). The entire variable domain, with the rest obtained from reference TRBV11-1 and TRBJ2-7, is as follows: EAEVAQSPRYKITEKSQAVAFWCDPISGHATLYWYRQILGQGPELLVQFQDESVVDDSQLPKDRFSAERLKGVDSTLKIQPAELGDSAMYLCASMASGGSYEQYFGPGTRLTVT.

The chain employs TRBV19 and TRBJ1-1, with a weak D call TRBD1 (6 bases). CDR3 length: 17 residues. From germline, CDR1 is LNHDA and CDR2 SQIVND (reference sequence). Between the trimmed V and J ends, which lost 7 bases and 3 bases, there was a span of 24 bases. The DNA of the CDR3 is TGTGCCAGTACCATAAGGGGGATTTTCTTTCCTGACACTGAAGCTTTCTTT. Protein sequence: CASTIRGIFFPDTEAFF.

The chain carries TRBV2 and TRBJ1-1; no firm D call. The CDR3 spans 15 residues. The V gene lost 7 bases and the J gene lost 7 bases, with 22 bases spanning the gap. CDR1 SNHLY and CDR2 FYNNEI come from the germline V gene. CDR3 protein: CASTGGIRTVIEAFF. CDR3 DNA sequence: TGTGCCAGCACAGGAGGGATTAGGACGGTCATTGAAGCTTTCTTT.

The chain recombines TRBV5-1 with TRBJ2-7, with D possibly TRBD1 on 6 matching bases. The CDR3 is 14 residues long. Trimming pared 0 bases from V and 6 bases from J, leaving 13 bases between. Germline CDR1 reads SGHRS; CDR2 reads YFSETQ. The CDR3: CASSLVQGSGEQYF. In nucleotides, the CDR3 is TGCGCCAGCAGCTTGGTACAGGGAAGTGGCGAGCAGTACTTC.

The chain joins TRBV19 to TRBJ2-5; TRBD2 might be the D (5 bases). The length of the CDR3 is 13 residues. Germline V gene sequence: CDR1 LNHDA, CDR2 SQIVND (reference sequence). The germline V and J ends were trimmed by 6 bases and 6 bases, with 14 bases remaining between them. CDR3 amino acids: CASSGDRLQTQYF. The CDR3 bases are TGTGCCAGTAGCGGGGATAGATTGCAGACCCAGTACTTC.

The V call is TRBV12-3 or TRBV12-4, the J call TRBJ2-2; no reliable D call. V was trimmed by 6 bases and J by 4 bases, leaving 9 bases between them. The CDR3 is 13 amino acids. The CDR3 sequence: CASSPFRTGELFF. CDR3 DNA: TGTGCCAGCAGCCCCTTCCGCACCGGGGAGCTGTTTTTT.

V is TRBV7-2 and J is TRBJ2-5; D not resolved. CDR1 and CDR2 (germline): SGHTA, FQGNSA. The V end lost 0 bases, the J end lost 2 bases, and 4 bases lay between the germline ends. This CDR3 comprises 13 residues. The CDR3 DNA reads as TGTGCCAGCAGCTTAGCCCAGCAAGAGACCCAGTACTTC. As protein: CASSLAQQETQYF.

The CDR3 region has the DNA TGTGCCAGCAGCCTTGGGCGCACGGCCGGGGAGCTGTTTTTT. Protein product: CASSLGRTAGELFF. This chain joins TRBV6-5 and TRBJ2-2; the D is unclear. The V and J ends lost 6 bases and 6 bases respectively, with 14 bases between them. The germline gives CDR1 MNHEY, CDR2 SVGAGI. The CDR3 length is 14 residues.

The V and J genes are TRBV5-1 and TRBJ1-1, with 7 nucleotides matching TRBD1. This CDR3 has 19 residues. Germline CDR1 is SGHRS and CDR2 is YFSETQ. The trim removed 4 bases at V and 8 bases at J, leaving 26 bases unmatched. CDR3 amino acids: CASSAPERVAFTGVSEAFF. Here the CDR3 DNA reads TGCGCCAGCAGCGCCCCCGAGAGGGTAGCGTTCACAGGGGTCAGCGAAGCTTTCTTT. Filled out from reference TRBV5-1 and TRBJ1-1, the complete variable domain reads KAGVTQTPRYLIKTRGQQVTLSCSPISGHRSVSWYQQTPGQGLQFLFEYFSETQRNKGNFPGRFSGRQFSNSRSEMNVSTLELGDSALYLCASSAPERVAFTGVSEAFFGQGTRLTVV.

The CDR3 reads CATSSGANVLTF. The CDR3 region has the DNA TGTGCCACCTCCTCTGGGGCCAACGTCCTGACTTTC. The gene calls are TRBV3-1 (or the pseudogene TRBV3-2) and TRBJ2-6; D ambiguous. V lost 10 bases and J 0 bases, leaving 4 bases between the germline ends. Germline V gives CDR1 LGHDT, CDR2 YNNKEL (reference sequence). The CDR3 runs to 12 residues.

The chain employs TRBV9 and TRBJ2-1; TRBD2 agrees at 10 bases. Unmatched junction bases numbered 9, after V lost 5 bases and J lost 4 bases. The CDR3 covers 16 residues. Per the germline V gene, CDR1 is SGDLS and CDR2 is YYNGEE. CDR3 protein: CASSLLAGAAYNEQFF. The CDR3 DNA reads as TGTGCCAGCAGTCTCCTAGCGGGGGCCGCATACAATGAGCAGTTCTTC.